The T cell receptor (beta chain) under discussion was sequenced for a study of response to subunit inactivated influenza vaccine. Study-level points and caveats: New T cells are recruited in small numbers by each seasonal influenza vaccination, according to the authors' suggestion.

This CDR3 region has 16 residues. The ends lost 6 bases at V and 2 bases at J; junction bases unmatched: 10. This clonotype was seen a few times. No antigen is known for it. TCRdb redid the calling of the RT-PCR reads with MiXCR, one entry per CDR3 protein. The sample holds just over 300,000 distinct CDR3 sequences, roughly 22% seen once. The sequenced sample was PBMCs from blood, obtained approximately 20 months after vaccination. The V and J genes are TRBV12-3 or TRBV12-4 and TRBJ2-3, with 8 bases matching TRBD2. This sequence was found in a man aged 45 to 75 who received an inactivated influenza vaccine. This CDR3 reads CASRRASGLDTDTQYF. CDR3 DNA: TGTGCCAGCAGAAGAGCTAGCGGGCTTGACACAGATACGCAGTATTTT.